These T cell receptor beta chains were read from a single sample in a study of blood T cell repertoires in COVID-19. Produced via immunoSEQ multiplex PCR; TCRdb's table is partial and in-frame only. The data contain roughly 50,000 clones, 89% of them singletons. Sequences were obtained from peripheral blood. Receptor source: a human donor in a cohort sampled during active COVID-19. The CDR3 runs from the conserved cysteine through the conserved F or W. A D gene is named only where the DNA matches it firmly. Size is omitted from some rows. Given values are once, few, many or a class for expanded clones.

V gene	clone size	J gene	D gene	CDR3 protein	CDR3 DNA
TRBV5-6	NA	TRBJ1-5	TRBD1	CASSLGQGELSLNQPQHF	TGTGCCAGCAGCTTGGGACAGGGGGAACTATCCCTCAATCAGCCCCAGCATTTT
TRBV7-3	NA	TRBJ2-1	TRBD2	CASSFPLAGANNEQFF	TGTGCCAGCAGCTTCCCCCTAGCGGGGGCAAACAATGAGCAGTTCTTC
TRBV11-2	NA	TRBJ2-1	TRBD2	CASRQAGISYNEQFF	TGTGCCAGCAGACAAGCGGGGATTTCCTACAATGAGCAGTTCTTC
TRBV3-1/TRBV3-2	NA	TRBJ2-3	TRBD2	CASSQLYGGGRTDTQYF	TGTGCCAGCAGCCAGCTCTATGGCGGGGGGCGCACAGATACGCAGTATTTT
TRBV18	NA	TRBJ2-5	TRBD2	CASSPTSGGAGETQYF	TGTGCCAGCTCACCCACTAGCGGGGGGGCTGGAGAGACCCAGTACTTC
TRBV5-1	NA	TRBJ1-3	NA	CASSGTGLGNTIYF	TGCGCCAGCAGCGGAACAGGGTTAGGAAACACCATATATTTT
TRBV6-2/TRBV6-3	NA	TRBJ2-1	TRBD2	CASSYYKRLAGGTYNEQFF	TGTGCCAGCAGTTACTATAAGAGACTAGCGGGGGGAACCTACAATGAGCAGTTCTTC
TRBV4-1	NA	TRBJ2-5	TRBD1	CASSQGLPGQGGETQYF	TGCGCCAGCAGCCAGGGCCTTCCGGGACAGGGTGGCGAGACCCAGTACTTC
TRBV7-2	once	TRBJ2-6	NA	CASSSRGTGANVLTF	TGTGCCAGCAGCTCCAGGGGTACAGGGGCCAACGTCCTGACTTTC
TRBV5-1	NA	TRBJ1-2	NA	CASSLGAAGRGYTF	TGCGCCAGCAGCTTGGGGGCCGCCGGGAGGGGCTACACCTTC
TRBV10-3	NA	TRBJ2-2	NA	CATTSGLDGELFF	TGTGCCACCACCTCGGGTTTGGACGGGGAGCTGTTTTTT
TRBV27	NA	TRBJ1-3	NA	CASSEASAAGYPSGNTIYF	TGTGCCAGCAGCGAAGCATCCGCGGCAGGGTACCCCTCTGGAAACACCATATATTTT
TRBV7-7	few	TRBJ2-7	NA	CASSLGEGENYEQYF	TGTGCCAGCAGCTTAGGGGAGGGGGAAAACTACGAGCAGTACTTC
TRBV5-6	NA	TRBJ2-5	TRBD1	CASSHGTGLQSQYF	TGTGCCAGCAGCCACGGGACAGGCCTTCAGTCCCAGTACTTC
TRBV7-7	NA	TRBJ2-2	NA	CASSLARNRELFF	TGTGCTAGCAGCTTAGCGAGGAACAGGGAGCTGTTTTTT